The clone carrying this TCR beta chain was counted between two and nine times. Its antigen is as yet unknown. Sorting defined naive CD8 T cells as CD8+CD4-CCR7+CD45RA+. TCRdb called the PCR reads again in MiXCR, with one record for every CDR3 protein. This sample has approximately 550,000 distinct CDR3 sequences, with about a fifth found just once. These data originate in a study of molecular identifiers for immune sequencing clone quantification. Overall study results and limits: Whereas naive cells kept under 1% of molecules in clones above 20 RNA copies, such clones held over 97% in effectors.

Germline-derived CDR1 and CDR2 are LGHDT and YNNKEL (reference sequence). V was clipped by 5 bases and J by 0 bases, with 9 bases between them. The CDR3 has 14 amino acids. This TCR came from a human donor in good health. Some libraries in this study had Jurkat cell RNA spiked in. The sample comprised naive CD8+ T cells from blood, with Jurkat cell RNA spiked in. Subset described: FACS-sorted CD8+CD4-CCR7+CD45RA+ naive T cells. The rearrangement uses TRBV3-1 and TRBJ2-3; D is perhaps TRBD2 (5 bases). This chain's CDR3 is CASSWEISTDTQYF. CDR3 coding DNA: TGTGCCAGCAGCTGGGAGATTAGCACAGATACGCAGTATTTT.